Listed below are T cell receptor beta chains from one sample, sequenced in a study of blood T cell repertoires in COVID-19. Generated by immunoSEQ multiplex PCR, the TCRdb table keeps only in-frame clones and is missing some. The sample has some 260,000 clones, roughly 90% seen once. The specimen sequenced was PBMCs or T cells enriched from blood (not recorded which). These receptor sequences come from a man between 40 and 49 years old who had recovered from COVID-19. CDR3s include the opening cysteine and the closing phenylalanine or tryptophan. Fields, in order: D gene, V gene, J gene, clone size, CDR3 DNA, CDR3 protein. A D gene is named only where the DNA matches it firmly. Clone size is shown for a subset of rows, as once, few, many or a class of expanded clone.

>TRBD2|TRBV5-5|TRBJ2-7|.
TGTGCCAGCAGCTGGGGACTAGCGGGCCTAGGATACGAGCAGTACTTC
CASSWGLAGLGYEQYF
>TRBD1|TRBV9|TRBJ2-3|.
TGTGCCAGCAGCAAAAACAGGGGGACAGATACGCAGTATTTT
CASSKNRGTDTQYF
>.|TRBV13|TRBJ1-2|.
TGTGCCAGCAGCTTACTTAACAGGGAAACCTATGGCTACACCTTC
CASSLLNRETYGYTF
>.|TRBV5-1|TRBJ1-5|.
TGCGCCAGCAGCTCGGACTATAATCAGCCCCAGCATTTT
CASSSDYNQPQHF
>TRBD1|TRBV19|TRBJ1-1|.
TGTGCCAGTAGTACGGACAGGGGCACTGAAGCTTTCTTT
CASSTDRGTEAFF
>.|TRBV28|TRBJ1-6|.
TGTGCCAGCAGCCAGGGGACGTCTGTAGATTCACCCCTCCACTTT
CASSQGTSVDSPLHF
>.|TRBV30|TRBJ2-2|.
TGTGCCTGGAGTGTTCTGGGGCGGGGCGCGAACACCGGGGAGCTGTTTTTT
CAWSVLGRGANTGELFF
>TRBD1|TRBV19|TRBJ1-2|.
TGTGCCAGTAGTACAGGGGGCTTTGGCTACACCTTC
CASSTGGFGYTF
>.|TRBV19|TRBJ2-3|.
TGTGCCAGTAGTATTGGGCGGGCGACAGATACGCAGTATTTT
CASSIGRATDTQYF
>.|TRBV15|TRBJ1-3|.
TGTGCCACCAGCCAACGCGGAACTGGAAACACCATATATTTT
CATSQRGTGNTIYF
>TRBD1|TRBV9|TRBJ2-5|.
TGTGCCAGCAGCGCGACCGGGACAGAAGAGACCCAGTACTTC
CASSATGTEETQYF
>TRBD2|TRBV10-1|TRBJ2-1|.
TGCGCCAGCAGTGCGCGGGGGACTTACAATGAGCAGTTCTTC
CASSARGTYNEQFF
>TRBD1|TRBV28|TRBJ1-2|.
TGTGCCAGCAGTCTTAGACAGGGGCGCTATGGCTACACCTTC
CASSLRQGRYGYTF
>.|TRBV5-8|TRBJ2-7|.
TGTGCCAGCAGCCCCAGGGTTGTGGACTTC
CASSPRVVDF
>TRBD2|TRBV7-9|TRBJ2-5|once
TGTGCCAGCAGCTTAATAGCGGGTCAAGAGACCCAGTACTTC
CASSLIAGQETQYF
>.|TRBV7-2|TRBJ2-7|few
TGTGCCAGCAGCCGCGATGGCCCCAGGTCCTACGAGCAGTACTTC
CASSRDGPRSYEQYF
>TRBD2|TRBV3-1/TRBV3-2|TRBJ2-1|.
TGTGCCAGCAGCCAAGATCTTAATAGCGGGGGGATCTACAATGAGCAGTTCTTC
CASSQDLNSGGIYNEQFF
>TRBD1|TRBV11-2|TRBJ1-1|.
TGTGCCAGCAGCTTATCGTACGGGGACAGGGGTGGTGTACGAGCTTTCTTT
CASSLSYGDRGGVRAFF
>.|TRBV11-3|TRBJ2-7|.
TGTGCCAGCAGCCGAGCCTCCTACGAGCAGTACTTC
CASSRASYEQYF
>.|TRBV9|TRBJ1-1|.
TGTGCCAGCAGACAGGGAGCAATGAACACTGAAGCTTTCTTT
CASRQGAMNTEAFF
>.|TRBV11-2|TRBJ1-5|once
TGTGCCAGCAGCTTACAGTATAGCAATCAGCCCCAGCATTTT
CASSLQYSNQPQHF
>TRBD1|TRBV18|TRBJ1-6|.
TGTGCCAGCTCACCACGGGGACAGGACTACCGCGGTTCACCCCTCCACTTT
CASSPRGQDYRGSPLHF
>TRBD2|TRBV18|TRBJ2-3|.
TGTGCCAGCTCACCCTCCCAGCGGGGTTACACAGATACGCAGTATTTT
CASSPSQRGYTDTQYF
>TRBD1|TRBV15|TRBJ1-4|once
TGTGCCACCAGCAGGGACAGGGGGCTCTATAATGAAAAACTGTTTTTT
CATSRDRGLYNEKLFF
>.|TRBV14|TRBJ1-5|.
TGTGCCAGCAGCCAAGATCGGAGAGGGGGTTTCCAGCCCCAGCATTTT
CASSQDRRGGFQPQHF
>.|TRBV27|TRBJ2-7|.
TGTGCCAGCATATCCGGGACAAATTACGAGCAGTACTTC
CASISGTNYEQYF